This TCR beta chain was retrieved from a study of cytomegalovirus exposure and HLA in healthy donors. Study-wide results and caveats: The classifier, whose performance was assessed in both the original and validation cohorts, reportedly diagnosed cytomegalovirus status with high specificity and sensitivity. An analysis was carried out at a later point. It showed that HLA-associated TCR beta chains were more clonally expanded than equally common non-associated chains.

The PCR contained 60 Vbeta and 13 Jbeta primers. The authors' processing: Later, an analysis found 75 million to 90 million unique TCR beta chains, and 8.5 million to 14 million of these were shared. TCRdb's copy holds only in-frame clones and misses some; the assay was immunoSEQ multiplex PCR. For V, J and clone size, that table is used; D and trimming come from the DNA. The data show roughly 160,000 clones, with 65% to 85% seen just once and 3.1% held by the top ten. Remarks on this clone: No antigen is known for it.

This CDR3 has 16 amino acids. With 6 bases removed from V and 2 bases from J, the gap between germline ends came to 17 bases. From germline, CDR1 is MNHEY and CDR2 SMNVEV (reference sequence). Source material: PBMCs. This chain uses TRBV27 with TRBJ1-3; a possible D gene is TRBD1 (5 bases). The sequence came from a woman in her forties or fifties in good health and CMV-seropositive. This CDR3 reads CASSPGYGGAGNTIYF. In nucleotides, the CDR3 is TGTGCCAGCAGCCCCGGGTATGGGGGGGCTGGAAACACCATATATTTT.